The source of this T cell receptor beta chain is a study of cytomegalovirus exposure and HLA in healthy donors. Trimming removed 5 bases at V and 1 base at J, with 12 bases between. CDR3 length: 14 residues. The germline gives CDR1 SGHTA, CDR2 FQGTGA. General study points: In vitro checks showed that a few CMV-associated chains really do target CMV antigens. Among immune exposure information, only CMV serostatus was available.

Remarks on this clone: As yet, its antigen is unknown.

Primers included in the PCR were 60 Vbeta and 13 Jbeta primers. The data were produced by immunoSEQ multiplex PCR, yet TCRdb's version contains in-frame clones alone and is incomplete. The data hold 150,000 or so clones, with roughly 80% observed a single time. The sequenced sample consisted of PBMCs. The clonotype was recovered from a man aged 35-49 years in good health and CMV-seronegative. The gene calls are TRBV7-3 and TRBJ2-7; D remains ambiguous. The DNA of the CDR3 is TGTGCCAGCAGCCCCCGAAGTAGTTCCTACGAGCAGTACTTC. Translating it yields CASSPRSSSYEQYF.